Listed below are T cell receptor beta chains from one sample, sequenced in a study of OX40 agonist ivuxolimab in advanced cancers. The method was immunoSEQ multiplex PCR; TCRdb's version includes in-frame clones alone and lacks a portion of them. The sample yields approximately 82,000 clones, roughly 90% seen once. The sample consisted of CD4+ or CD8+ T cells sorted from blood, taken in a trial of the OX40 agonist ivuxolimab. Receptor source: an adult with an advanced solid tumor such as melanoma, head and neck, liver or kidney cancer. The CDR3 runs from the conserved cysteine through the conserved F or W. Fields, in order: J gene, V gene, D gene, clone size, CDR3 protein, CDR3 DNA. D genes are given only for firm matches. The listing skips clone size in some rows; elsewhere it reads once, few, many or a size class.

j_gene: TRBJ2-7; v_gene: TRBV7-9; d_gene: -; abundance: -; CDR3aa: CASSLVGNEQYF; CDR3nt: TGTGCCAGCAGCTTAGTCGGAAACGAGCAGTACTTC
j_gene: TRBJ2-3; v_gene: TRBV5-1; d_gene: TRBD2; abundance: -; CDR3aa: CASSLAGTSGSTDTQYF; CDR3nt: TGCGCCAGCAGCTTGGCCGGGACTAGCGGGAGCACAGATACGCAGTATTTT
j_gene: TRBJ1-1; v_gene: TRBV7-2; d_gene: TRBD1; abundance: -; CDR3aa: CASSTRQGNTEAFF; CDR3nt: TGTGCCAGCAGTACCCGACAGGGGAACACTGAAGCTTTCTTT
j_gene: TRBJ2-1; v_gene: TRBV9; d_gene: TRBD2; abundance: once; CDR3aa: CASSYTSGGYNEQFF; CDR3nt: TGTGCCAGCAGCTATACTAGCGGGGGGTACAATGAGCAGTTCTTC
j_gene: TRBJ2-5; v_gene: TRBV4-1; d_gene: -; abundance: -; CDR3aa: CASSLSGGPQETQYF; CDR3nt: TGCGCCAGCAGCCTCTCCGGGGGTCCACAAGAGACCCAGTACTTC
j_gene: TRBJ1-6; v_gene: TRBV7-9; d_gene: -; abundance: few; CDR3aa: CASQSSYNSPLHF; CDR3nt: TGTGCCAGCCAGAGCTCCTATAATTCACCCCTCCACTTT
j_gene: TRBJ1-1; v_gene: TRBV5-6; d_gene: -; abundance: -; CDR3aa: CASTKSMRANTEAFF; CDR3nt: TGTGCCAGCACCAAATCAATGCGGGCGAACACTGAAGCTTTCTTT
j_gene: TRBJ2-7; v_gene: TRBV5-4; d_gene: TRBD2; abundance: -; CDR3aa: CASSFTAGVSYEQYF; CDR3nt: TGTGCCAGCAGCTTCACAGCGGGGGTCTCCTACGAGCAGTACTTC
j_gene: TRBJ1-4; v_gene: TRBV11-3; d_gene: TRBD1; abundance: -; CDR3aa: CASSLVLTGDATNEKLFF; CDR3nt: TGTGCCAGCAGCTTAGTACTGACAGGGGATGCAACTAATGAAAAACTGTTTTTT
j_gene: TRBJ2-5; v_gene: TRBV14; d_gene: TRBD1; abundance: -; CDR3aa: CASSLPGGTQYF; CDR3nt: TGTGCCAGCAGCCTACCAGGGGGGACCCAGTACTTC
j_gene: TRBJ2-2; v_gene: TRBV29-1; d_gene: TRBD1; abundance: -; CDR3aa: CSARTGGAGELFF; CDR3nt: TGCAGCGCCCGGACAGGGGGGGCCGGGGAGCTGTTTTTT
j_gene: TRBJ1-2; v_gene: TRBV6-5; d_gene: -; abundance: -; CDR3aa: CASSYGTGGYTF; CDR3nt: TGTGCCAGCAGTTACGGGACCGGGGGCTACACCTTC
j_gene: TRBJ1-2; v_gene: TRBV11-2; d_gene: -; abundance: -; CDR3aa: CASSLVLGARNNYGYTF; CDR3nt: TGTGCCAGCAGCTTAGTTCTAGGGGCGCGAAATAACTATGGCTACACCTTC
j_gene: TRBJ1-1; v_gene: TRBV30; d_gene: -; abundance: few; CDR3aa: CAWRHGNTEAFF; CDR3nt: TGTGCCTGGAGACATGGGAACACTGAAGCTTTCTTT
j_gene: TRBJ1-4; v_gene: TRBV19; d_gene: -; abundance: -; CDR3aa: CASRPTPTNEKLFF; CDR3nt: TGTGCCAGTAGGCCGACTCCAACTAATGAAAAACTGTTTTTT
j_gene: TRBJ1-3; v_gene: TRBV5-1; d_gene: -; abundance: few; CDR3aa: CASRPSERISNTIYF; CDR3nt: TGCGCCAGCAGGCCCTCAGAACGGATTTCAAACACCATATATTTT
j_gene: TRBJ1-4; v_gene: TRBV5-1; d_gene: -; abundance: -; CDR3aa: CASSLGDRVTNEKLFF; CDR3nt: TGCGCCAGCAGCTTGGGCGACCGAGTTACTAATGAAAAACTGTTTTTT
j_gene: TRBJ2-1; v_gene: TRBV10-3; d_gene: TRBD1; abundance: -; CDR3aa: CAISSGTGGYNEQFF; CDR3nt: TGTGCCATCAGCTCCGGGACAGGGGGTTACAATGAGCAGTTCTTC
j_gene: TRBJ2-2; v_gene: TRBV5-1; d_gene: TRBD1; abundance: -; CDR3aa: CASSPQGTNTGELFF; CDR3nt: TGCGCCAGCAGCCCACAGGGGACGAACACCGGGGAGCTGTTTTTT
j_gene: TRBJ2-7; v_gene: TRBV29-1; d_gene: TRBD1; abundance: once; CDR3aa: CSVQTGGEGEQYF; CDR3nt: TGCAGCGTTCAAACAGGGGGCGAAGGAGAGCAGTACTTC